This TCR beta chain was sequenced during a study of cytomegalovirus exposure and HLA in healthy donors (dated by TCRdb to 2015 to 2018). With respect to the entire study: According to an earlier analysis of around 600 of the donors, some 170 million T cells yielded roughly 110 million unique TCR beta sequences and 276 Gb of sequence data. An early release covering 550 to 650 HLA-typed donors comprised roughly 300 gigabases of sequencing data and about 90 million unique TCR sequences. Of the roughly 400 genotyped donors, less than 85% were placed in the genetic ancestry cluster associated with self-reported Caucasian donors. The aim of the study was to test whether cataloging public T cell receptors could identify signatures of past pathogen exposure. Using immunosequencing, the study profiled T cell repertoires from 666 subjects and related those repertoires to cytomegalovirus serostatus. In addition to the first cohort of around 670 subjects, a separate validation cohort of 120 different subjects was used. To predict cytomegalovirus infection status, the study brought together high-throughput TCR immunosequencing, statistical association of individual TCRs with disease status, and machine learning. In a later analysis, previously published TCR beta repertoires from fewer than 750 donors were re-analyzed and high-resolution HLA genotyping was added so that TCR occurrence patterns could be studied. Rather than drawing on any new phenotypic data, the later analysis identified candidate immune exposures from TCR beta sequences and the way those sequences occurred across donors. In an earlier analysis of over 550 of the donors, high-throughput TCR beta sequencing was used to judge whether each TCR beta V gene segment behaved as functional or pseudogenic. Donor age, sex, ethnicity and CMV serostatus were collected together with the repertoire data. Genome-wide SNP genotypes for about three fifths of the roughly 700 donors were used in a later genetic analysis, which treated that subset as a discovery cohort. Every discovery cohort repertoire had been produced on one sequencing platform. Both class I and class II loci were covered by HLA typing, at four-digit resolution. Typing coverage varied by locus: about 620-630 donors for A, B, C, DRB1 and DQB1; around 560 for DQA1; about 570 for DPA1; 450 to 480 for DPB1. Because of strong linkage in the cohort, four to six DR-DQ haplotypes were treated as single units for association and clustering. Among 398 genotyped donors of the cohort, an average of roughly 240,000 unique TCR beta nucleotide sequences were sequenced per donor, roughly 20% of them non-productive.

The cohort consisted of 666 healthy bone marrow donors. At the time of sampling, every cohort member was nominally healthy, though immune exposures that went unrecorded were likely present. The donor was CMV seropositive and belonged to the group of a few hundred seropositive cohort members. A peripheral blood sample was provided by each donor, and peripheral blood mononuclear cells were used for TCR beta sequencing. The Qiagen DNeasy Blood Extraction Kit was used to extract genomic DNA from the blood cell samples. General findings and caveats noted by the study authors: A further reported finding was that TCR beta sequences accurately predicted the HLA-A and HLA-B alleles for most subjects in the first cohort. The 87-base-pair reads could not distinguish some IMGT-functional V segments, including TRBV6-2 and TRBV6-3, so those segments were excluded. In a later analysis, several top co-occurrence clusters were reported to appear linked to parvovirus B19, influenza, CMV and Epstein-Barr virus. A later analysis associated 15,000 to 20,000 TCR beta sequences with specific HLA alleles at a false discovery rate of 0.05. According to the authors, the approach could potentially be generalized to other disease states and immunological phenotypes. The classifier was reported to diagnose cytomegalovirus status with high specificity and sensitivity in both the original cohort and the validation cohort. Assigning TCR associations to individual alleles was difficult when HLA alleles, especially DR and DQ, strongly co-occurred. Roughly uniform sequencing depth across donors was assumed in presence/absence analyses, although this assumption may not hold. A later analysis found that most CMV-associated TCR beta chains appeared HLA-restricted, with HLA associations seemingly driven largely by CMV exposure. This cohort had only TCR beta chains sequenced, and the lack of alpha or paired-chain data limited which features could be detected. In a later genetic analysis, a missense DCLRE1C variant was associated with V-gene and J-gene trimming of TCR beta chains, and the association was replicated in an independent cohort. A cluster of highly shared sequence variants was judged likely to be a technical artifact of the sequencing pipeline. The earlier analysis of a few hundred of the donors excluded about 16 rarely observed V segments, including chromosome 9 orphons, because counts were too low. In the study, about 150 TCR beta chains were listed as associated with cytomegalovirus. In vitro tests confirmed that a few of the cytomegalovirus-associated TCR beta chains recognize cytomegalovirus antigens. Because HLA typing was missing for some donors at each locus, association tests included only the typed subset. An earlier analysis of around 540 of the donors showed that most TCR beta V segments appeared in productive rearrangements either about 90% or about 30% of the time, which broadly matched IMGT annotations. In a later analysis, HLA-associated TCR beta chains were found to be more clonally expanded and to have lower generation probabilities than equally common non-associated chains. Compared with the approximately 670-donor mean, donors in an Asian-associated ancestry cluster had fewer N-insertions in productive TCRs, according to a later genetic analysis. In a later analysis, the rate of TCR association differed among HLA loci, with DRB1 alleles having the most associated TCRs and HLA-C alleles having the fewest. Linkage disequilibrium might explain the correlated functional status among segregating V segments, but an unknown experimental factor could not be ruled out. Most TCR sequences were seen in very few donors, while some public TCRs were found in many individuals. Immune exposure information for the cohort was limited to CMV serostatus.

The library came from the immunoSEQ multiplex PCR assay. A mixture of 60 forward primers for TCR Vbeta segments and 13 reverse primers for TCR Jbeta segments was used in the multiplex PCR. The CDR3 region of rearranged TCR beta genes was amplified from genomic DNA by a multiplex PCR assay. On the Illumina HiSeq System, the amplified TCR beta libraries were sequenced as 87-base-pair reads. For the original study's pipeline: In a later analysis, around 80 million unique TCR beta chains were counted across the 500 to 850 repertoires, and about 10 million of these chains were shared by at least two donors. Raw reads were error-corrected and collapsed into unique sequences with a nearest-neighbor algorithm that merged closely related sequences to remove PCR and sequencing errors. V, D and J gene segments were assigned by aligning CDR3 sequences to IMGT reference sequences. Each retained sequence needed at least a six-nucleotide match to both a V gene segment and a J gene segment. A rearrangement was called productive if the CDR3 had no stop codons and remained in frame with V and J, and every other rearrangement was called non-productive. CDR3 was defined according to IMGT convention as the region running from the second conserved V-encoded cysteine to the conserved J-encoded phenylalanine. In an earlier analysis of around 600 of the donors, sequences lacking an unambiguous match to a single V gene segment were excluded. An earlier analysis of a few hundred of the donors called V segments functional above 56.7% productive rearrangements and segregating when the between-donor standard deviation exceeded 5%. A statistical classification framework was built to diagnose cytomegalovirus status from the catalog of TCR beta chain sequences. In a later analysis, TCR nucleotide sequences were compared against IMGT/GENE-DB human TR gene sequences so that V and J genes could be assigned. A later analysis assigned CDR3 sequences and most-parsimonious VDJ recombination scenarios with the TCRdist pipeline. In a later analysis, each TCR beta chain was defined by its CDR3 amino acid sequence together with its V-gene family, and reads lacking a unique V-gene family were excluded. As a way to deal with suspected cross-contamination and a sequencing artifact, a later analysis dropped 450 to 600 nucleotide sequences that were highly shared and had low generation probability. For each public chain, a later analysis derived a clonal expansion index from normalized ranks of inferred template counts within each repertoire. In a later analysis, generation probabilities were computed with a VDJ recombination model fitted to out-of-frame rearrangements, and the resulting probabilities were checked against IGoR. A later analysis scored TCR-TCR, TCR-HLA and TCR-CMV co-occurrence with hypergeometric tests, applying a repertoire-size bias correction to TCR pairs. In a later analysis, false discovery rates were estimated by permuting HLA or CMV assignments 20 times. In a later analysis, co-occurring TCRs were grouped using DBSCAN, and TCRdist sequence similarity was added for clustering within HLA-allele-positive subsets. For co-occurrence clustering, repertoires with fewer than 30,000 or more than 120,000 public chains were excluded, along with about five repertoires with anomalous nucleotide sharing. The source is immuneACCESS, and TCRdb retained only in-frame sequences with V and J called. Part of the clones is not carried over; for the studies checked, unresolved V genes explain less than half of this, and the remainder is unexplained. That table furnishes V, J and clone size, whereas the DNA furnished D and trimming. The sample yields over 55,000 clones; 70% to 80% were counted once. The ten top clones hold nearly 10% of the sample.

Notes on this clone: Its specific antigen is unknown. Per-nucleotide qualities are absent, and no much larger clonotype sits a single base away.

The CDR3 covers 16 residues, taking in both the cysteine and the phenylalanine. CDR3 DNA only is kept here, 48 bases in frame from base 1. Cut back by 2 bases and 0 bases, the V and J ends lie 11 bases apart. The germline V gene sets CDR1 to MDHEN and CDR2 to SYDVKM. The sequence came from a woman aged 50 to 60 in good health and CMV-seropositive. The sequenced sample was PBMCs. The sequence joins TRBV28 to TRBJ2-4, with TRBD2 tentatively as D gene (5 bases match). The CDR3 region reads CASSLAGELAKNIQYF. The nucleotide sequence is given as TGTGCCAGCAGTTTAGCTGGGGAGCTAGCCAAAAACATTCAGTACTTC.